This TCR beta chain originates from a study of T-cell reconstitution after alpha-beta-depleted transplantation in children. Findings and caveats of the study: Among T cells one year after transplant, newly produced cells accounted for most counts and diversity. There were some patients whose high TCRbeta diversity at day 60 came from surviving recipient T cells and thymic progenitors. Reports say that about two months after transplant, the alpha-beta T cells came out of several hundred graft clones that had expanded.

This clonotype was recorded a few times. The antigen is undetermined. Preparation of the TCRbeta library used unique molecular identifiers. Using its own MiXCR run on the PCR reads, TCRdb lists one record per CDR3 protein. The sample yields hundreds of thousands of distinct CDR3 sequences, roughly 7.7% seen once. The specimen was PBMCs, mostly from graft donor cells, collected 180 days after TCRalphabeta/CD19-depleted stem cell transplant. This receptor was obtained from a male patient younger than 18 who had a stem cell transplant for acute lymphoblastic leukemia, so the T cells may come from the graft donor.

The CDR3 DNA reads TGTGCCAGCAGCGTAGCCGCCGGACAGGTAGAGACCCAGTACTTC. It encodes CASSVAAGQVETQYF. The chain combines TRBV9 with TRBJ2-5; 7 nucleotides line up with TRBD1. The CDR3 has 15 residues. The germline V gene has CDR1 SGDLS and CDR2 YYNGEE. The V and J ends lost 0 bases and 4 bases, in that order; junction bases with no gene match: 6.